This T cell receptor beta chain was sequenced in a study of cytomegalovirus exposure and HLA in healthy donors. The primer mix had 60 Vbeta and 13 Jbeta primers. Authors' methods: An analysis that came later counted 77 million or so unique TCR beta chains, approximately 10 million shared. Sequencing used immunoSEQ multiplex PCR; TCRdb keeps in-frame clones, though not all of them. V, J and clone size reflect that table, while D and trimming were determined from the DNA. Of about 31,000 clones listed, 87% are singletons. The CDR3 covers 17 residues. CDR1 and CDR2 (germline): SQVTM, ANQGSEA. V lost 2 bases and J lost 2; bases outside the gene matches: 8. Study results and caveats: While the bulk of TCR sequences proved rare, some public TCRs turned up in many donors.

With regard to this clone: Its antigen is unknown.

The chain is built from TRBV29-1 and TRBJ2-7; 14 positions match TRBD2. Sample: PBMCs. The TCR was taken from a boy between 10 and 17 years old in good health and CMV-seronegative. DNA for the CDR3: TGCAGCGTTGAATTGACGGGGACTAGCGGGGGACCCTACGAGCAGTACTTC. It codes for CSVELTGTSGGPYEQYF.